What follows are 8 T cell receptor beta chains derived from one specimen sequenced in a study of blood T cells in healthy people across ages. The use of a sample-barcoded 5' primer and a J-beta primer mix characterized a second PCR of about 7 to 12 cycles. TCRdb re-derived calls from the 5' RACE reads in MiXCR, one entry per CDR3 protein. The profile shows 1.5 million to 2 million distinct CDR3 sequences, 28% of them singletons. The sample comprised blood. The receptors stem from a woman in her 30s in good health.

This clonotype has just a few counts. The chain uses TRBV5-1 and TRBJ2-3, with TRBD2 matching over 14 bases. Losses at the gene ends were 4 bases for V and 2 bases for J; bases not matched to a gene: 6. The CDR3 sequence is 17 residues long. CDR1 is SGHRS and CDR2 is YFSETQ in the germline V gene. The CDR3 region has the DNA TGCGCCAGCAGCCCTGGGACTAGCGGGGGTATCACAGATACGCAGTATTTT. Translated: CASSPGTSGGITDTQYF.

This chain joins TRBV29-1 and TRBJ2-1, with 9 bases identical to TRBD2. This CDR3 is 14 amino acids long. Losses at the gene ends were 8 bases for V and 4 bases for J; bases not matched to a gene: 9. The germline CDR1 and CDR2 sequences are SQVTM and ANQGSEA. The CDR3 region has the DNA TGCAGCTATCAGGCTAGCGGGATTTACAATGAGCAGTTCTTC. Translated: CSYQASGIYNEQFF.

CDR3 sequence reads: CSARVAGGPPPPGDTQYF. CDR3 DNA sequence: TGCAGTGCTAGAGTAGCGGGGGGGCCTCCACCCCCGGGGGATACGCAGTATTTT. V is TRBV20-1 and J is TRBJ2-3, with 11 bases identical to TRBD2. The CDR3 is made up of 18 amino acids. Germline-derived CDR1 and CDR2 are DFQATT and SNEGSKA (reference sequence). Losses at the gene ends were 1 base for V and 6 bases for J; bases not matched to a gene: 15.

The genes are TRBV28 and TRBJ1-2; D gene unclear. The V end was cut by 2 bases, the J end by 5 bases, with 12 bases between. CDR3 length: 14 residues. Germline CDR1 and CDR2: MDHEN and SYDVKM. CDR3 region: CASSLGRAGYGYTF. As DNA, the CDR3 is TGTGCCAGCAGTTTAGGGCGAGCGGGTTATGGCTACACCTTC.

This chain connects TRBV9 to TRBJ2-1; 7 bases are a match to TRBD2. CDR3 length equals 15 residues. Trimming at V came to 2 bases and at J to 8 bases, leaving 10 bases not matched to a gene. Per the germline V gene, CDR1 is SGDLS and CDR2 is YYNGEE. Here the CDR3 reads CASSVGTKDADEQFF. CDR3 nucleotide sequence: TGTGCCAGCAGCGTGGGGACTAAGGATGCCGATGAGCAGTTCTTC.

On this clonotype itself: A much larger clone lies a single base off, so this may be a read error. The genes are TRBV7-9 and TRBJ2-7, with D hard to call. This CDR3 spans 15 amino acids. The germline gives CDR1 SEHNR, CDR2 FQNEAQ (reference sequence). CDR3 in amino acids: CAGSFIGQSSYEQYF. The CDR3 coding sequence is TGTGCCGGCAGCTTTATCGGGCAGAGCTCCTACGAGCAGTACTTC.

This clonotype has only a few counts. CDR3 in amino acids: CASSLNQGTEAFF. CDR3 DNA sequence: TGTGCCAGCAGCCTCAACCAGGGCACTGAAGCTTTCTTT. This rearrangement joins TRBV7-9 to TRBJ1-1, with a weak D call TRBD1 (5 bases). The CDR3 is 13 amino acids. The germline gives CDR1 SEHNR, CDR2 FQNEAQ (reference sequence). V lost 5 bases and J 4 bases, leaving 11 bases between the germline ends.

In this sample, this clonotype turned up a few times. Written as DNA, the CDR3 is TGTGCCAGCAGCGTAGGTACGGGGGGTACTTACAATGAGCAGTTCTTC. It specifies CASSVGTGGTYNEQFF. The J gene is TRBJ2-1, the V gene TRBV9, with TRBD2 matching 7 bases. Germline CDR1 reads SGDLS; CDR2 reads YYNGEE. V was pared by 0 bases and J by 4 bases, with 7 bases of the junction left unmatched. This CDR3 has 16 residues.